Below, one TCR beta chain is given with its context. The antigen is unknown. This record comes from a study of blood T cells in healthy people across ages. The study's findings and limits: Considered underestimates were the diversity estimates obtained from one million T cells.

The germline gives CDR1 MNHEY, CDR2 SMNVEV (reference sequence). V shed 3 bases and J 4 bases; nucleotides not matched to a gene: 7. This CDR3 has 15 amino acids. Through a sample-barcoded 5' primer and a J-beta primer mix, a second PCR was run for about 6 to 11 cycles. Each CDR3 protein is one row after TCRdb ran MiXCR on the 5' RACE reads. Here the sample spans fewer than 750,000 distinct CDR3 sequences, 47% being singletons. The TCR sequence derives from a man aged 80 or over in good health. The rearrangement uses TRBV27 and TRBJ2-7; TRBD2 matches at 9 bases. The sequenced sample was blood. Here the CDR3 DNA reads TGTGCCAGCAGTTTCTCACTAGCGGGCGTATACGAGCAGTACTTC. Amino acid sequence: CASSFSLAGVYEQYF.